The 30 T cell receptor beta chains given below trace back to one sample, sequenced in a study of shared clonotypes between healthy human individuals. Naive CD8 isolation took CD45RO-negative cells positively selected for CCR7 and excluded terminally differentiated effector memory CD45RA+ cells. Sequenced by immunoSEQ multiplex PCR; TCRdb stores in-frame clones only, minus some. This sample carries hundreds of thousands of clones, about 98% of them seen once, and the ten largest clones take approximately 0.33%. The sample comprised naive CD8+ T cells sorted from blood. These receptors all come from a man aged 25 to 45 in good health.

The rearrangement links TRBV27 to TRBJ2-1; 11 positions match TRBD1. There are 15 residues in the CDR3. From germline, CDR1 is MNHEY and CDR2 SMNVEV (reference sequence). V lost 10 bases and J lost 10; bases outside the gene matches: 15. The CDR3 loop reads CATNNRGQGAWEQFF. The CDR3 DNA reads TGTGCCACCAACAATAGAGGACAGGGGGCTTGGGAGCAGTTCTTC.

The chain carries TRBV7-9 and TRBJ2-7; D is possibly TRBD1 (5 bases). Trimming cost V 4 bases and J 0 bases, with 16 bases left between them. The germline V gene has CDR1 SEHNR and CDR2 FQNEAQ (reference sequence). CDR3 length equals 16 residues. As DNA, the CDR3 is TGTGCCAGCAGCTCCGCCGATGGCAGGGCCTCCTACGAGCAGTACTTC. Amino acids: CASSSADGRASYEQYF.

This clone was detected once. This chain joins TRBV6-4 and TRBJ2-2; possible D gene TRBD1, 5 bases. Trimming removed 0 bases from V and 0 bases from J, with 5 bases in between. The CDR3 contains 15 residues. CDR1 and CDR2 from the germline V gene are MRHNA and SNTAGT. Here the CDR3 reads CASSDSDTNTGELFF. CDR3 bases: TGTGCCAGCAGTGACTCGGACACGAACACCGGGGAGCTGTTTTTT.

The genes are TRBV27 and TRBJ1-1; 7 nucleotides match TRBD1. The CDR3 extends over 12 amino acids. V dropped 8 bases and J dropped 8; count of bases not matched to a gene: 8. Per the germline V gene, CDR1 is MNHEY and CDR2 is SMNVEV (reference sequence). The CDR3 nucleotides are TGTGCCAGCGGCTTGTCGGACAGGGAAGCTTTCTTT. Translated: CASGLSDREAFF.

The CDR3 region is CASSGSGYADTQYF. The CDR3, as DNA: TGTGCCAGCAGCGGGAGTGGATATGCAGATACGCAGTATTTT. The chain uses TRBV9 and TRBJ2-3; D is unclear. The CDR3 extends over 14 amino acids. Germline-derived CDR1 and CDR2 are SGDLS and YYNGEE. The V end lost 3 bases, the J end lost 4 bases, and 12 bases lay between the germline ends.

The V and J genes are TRBV6-1 and TRBJ2-7; D gene unclear. CDR1 and CDR2 (germline): MNHNS, SASEGT. V lost 3 bases and J lost 1, with 10 bases in between. The CDR3 is made up of 14 amino acids. The DNA of the CDR3 is TGTGCCAGCAGTGAGGGGTTAGGATCCTACGAGCAGTACTTC. It encodes CASSEGLGSYEQYF.

The gene calls are TRBV4-1 and TRBJ1-5, with D unresolved. The CDR3 totals 15 residues. CDR1 and CDR2 from the germline V gene are MGHRA and YSYEKL. V lost 1 base, J lost 6 bases, and 13 bases lay in between. Here the CDR3 reads CASSQVFGEGQPQHF. The CDR3 bases are TGCGCCAGCAGCCAAGTTTTTGGGGAGGGTCAGCCCCAGCATTTT.

This chain links TRBV29-1 with TRBJ2-7; D possibly matches TRBD1 or TRBD2 (5 bases each). The germline gives CDR1 SQVTM, CDR2 ANQGSEA. Trimming left V 5 bases short and J 7 bases short, with 12 bases between. This CDR3 comprises 11 residues. The CDR3 loop reads CSVNARGEQYF. The CDR3 nucleotides are TGCAGCGTTAACGCGAGGGGAGAGCAGTACTTC.

V usage is TRBV5-4 and J usage is TRBJ2-1; no reliable D call. Germline V gene sequence: CDR1 SGHNT, CDR2 YYREEE (reference sequence). The CDR3 is 12 amino acids. Trimming removed 2 bases at V and 7 bases at J, with 7 bases between. The CDR3 DNA follows: TGTGCCAGCAGCTTTCCCCGGAATGAGCAGTTCTTC. Protein: CASSFPRNEQFF.

The chain uses TRBV7-3 and TRBJ2-5; perhaps TRBD2 as D (5 bases). CDR3 length equals 15 residues. Between the trimmed V and J ends, which lost 2 bases and 2 bases, there was a span of 12 bases. Germline V gives CDR1 SGHTA, CDR2 FQGTGA. CDR3 protein: CASSLGIGSQETQYF. The CDR3 coding sequence is TGTGCCAGCAGCTTAGGCATAGGGAGTCAAGAGACCCAGTACTTC.

V and J are TRBV15 and TRBJ2-2; 7 bases are shared with TRBD1. V dropped 0 bases and J dropped 3; count of bases not matched to a gene: 7. Germline V gene lookup returns CDR1 LNHNV and CDR2 YYDKDF (reference sequence). CDR3 size: 17 residues. The DNA of the CDR3 is TGTGCCACCAGCAGAGATAAGACAGGGATGTACACCGGGGAGCTGTTTTTT. Translation: CATSRDKTGMYTGELFF.

The rearrangement links TRBV9 to TRBJ2-1; D remains ambiguous. This CDR3 is built from 12 residues. CDR1 and CDR2 (germline): SGDLS, YYNGEE. Trimming took 3 bases from V and 7 from J, leaving 8 bases between them. CDR3 in DNA: TGTGCCAGCAGCGCCGCTAAGAATGAGCAGTTCTTC. This sequence encodes CASSAAKNEQFF.

The chain joins TRBV9 to TRBJ1-2; D is unclear. Per germline, CDR1 SGDLS and CDR2 YYNGEE. Trimming cost V 4 bases and J 7 bases, with 8 bases left between them. The CDR3 totals 11 residues. The CDR3 here is CASSSRFGYTF. CDR3 nucleotides: TGTGCCAGCAGCTCCCGCTTTGGCTACACCTTC.

This chain joins TRBV5-1 and TRBJ2-3; 12 nucleotides line up with TRBD2. This CDR3 comprises 16 residues. V shed 2 bases and J 3 bases; nucleotides not matched to a gene: 4. CDR1 is SGHRS and CDR2 is YFSETQ in the germline V gene. CDR3 DNA sequence: TGCGCCAGCAGCTTAAACGGACTAGCGGGAACAGATACGCAGTATTTT. Amino acids: CASSLNGLAGTDTQYF.

The gene calls are TRBV4-1 and TRBJ2-1; either TRBD1 or TRBD2 may fit D (6 bases each). Germline CDR1 MGHRA, CDR2 YSYEKL. V lost 2 bases and J 0 bases, leaving 17 bases between the germline ends. The CDR3 totals 18 residues. This chain's CDR3 is CASSQSAHGGVSYNEQFF. The CDR3 DNA follows: TGCGCCAGCAGCCAATCTGCGCACGGGGGCGTCTCCTACAATGAGCAGTTCTTC.

The chain carries TRBV2 and TRBJ2-2, with a possible D match to TRBD1 (6 bases). Germline assignment: CDR1 SNHLY and CDR2 FYNNEI. This CDR3 contains 23 residues. The V gene lost 0 bases and the J gene lost 2 bases, with 31 bases spanning the gap. The CDR3 DNA reads TGTGCCAGCAGTGAAGCGCTTTTGGGAAGTTTAGGATCATCGGACAGAAACACCGGGGAGCTGTTTTTT. Protein sequence: CASSEALLGSLGSSDRNTGELFF.

The rearrangement links TRBV28 to TRBJ2-2; TRBD2 is a possible D gene (5 bases). The CDR3 sequence is 15 residues long. Germline loops: CDR1 MDHEN, CDR2 SYDVKM. With 11 bases removed from V and 4 bases from J, the gap between germline ends came to 20 bases. CDR3 residues: CAPDRNGMGTGELFF. The CDR3 coding sequence is TGTGCCCCGGATCGGAACGGGATGGGCACCGGGGAGCTGTTTTTT.

The chain carries TRBV9 and TRBJ1-1, with TRBD1 matching 9 bases. CDR3 length: 14 residues. V shed 2 bases and J 4 bases; nucleotides not matched to a gene: 3. Germline values: CDR1 SGDLS, CDR2 YYNGEE. The CDR3 DNA follows: TGTGCCAGCAGCGTGGGGACAGGGAGCACTGAAGCTTTCTTT. The encoded protein is CASSVGTGSTEAFF.

This chain connects TRBV11-2 to TRBJ2-7, with a possible D match to TRBD2 (6 bases). V was pared by 10 bases and J by 0 bases, with 13 bases between. The CDR3 contains 13 residues. CDR1 and CDR2 from the germline V gene are SGHAT and FQNNGV. The CDR3 DNA reads TGTGCCATCGGGACTCGCGACTCCTACGAGCAGTACTTC. It yields the protein CAIGTRDSYEQYF.

This chain connects TRBV5-1 to TRBJ2-3; weak D call: TRBD1 (5 bases). CDR3 length: 14 amino acids. CDR1 and CDR2 (germline): SGHRS, YFSETQ. Trimming took off 0 bases at V and 4 bases at J, with 9 bases between the two ends. CDR3 DNA: TGCGCCAGCAGCTTGGCCAGGGCCCCAGATACGCAGTATTTT. Encoded protein: CASSLARAPDTQYF.

Note on this clone: At the DNA level, this CDR3 is encoded by other sequences in the same sample as well. The chain recombines TRBV9 with TRBJ2-7, with TRBD1 identical over 9 bases. The CDR3 is made up of 15 amino acids. CDR1 is SGDLS, CDR2 YYNGEE, per germline. V shed 0 bases, J shed 3 bases, and the junction held 4 bases outside the gene matches. CDR3 DNA sequence: TGTGCCAGCAGCGTAGACGGGACAGGGAACTACGAGCAGTACTTC. Protein: CASSVDGTGNYEQYF.

The chain couples TRBV5-6 to TRBJ2-5, with D possibly being TRBD1 (6 bases). The CDR3 runs to 13 residues. Germline lookup yields CDR1 SGHDT and CDR2 YYEEEE. V was trimmed by 4 bases and J by 2 bases, leaving 9 bases between them. For the CDR3, the DNA is TGTGCCAGCAGCCGGGACATGCAAGAGACCCAGTACTTC. Translating gives CASSRDMQETQYF.

The CDR3 protein is CASSVYREIQETQYF. The CDR3 nucleotides read TGTGCCAGCAGTGTTTACAGGGAAATTCAAGAGACCCAGTACTTC. The V gene is TRBV2, the J gene TRBJ2-5; the D gene is possibly TRBD1 (6 bases). Deletions cut 4 bases from V and 2 bases from J, with 14 bases between. CDR1 and CDR2 (germline): SNHLY, FYNNEI. The CDR3 runs to 15 residues.

The rearrangement links TRBV9 to TRBJ2-5; a possible D gene is TRBD2 (6 bases). CDR3 length: 15 residues. Trimming cost V 4 bases and J 5 bases, with 18 bases left between them. Germline-derived CDR1 and CDR2 are SGDLS and YYNGEE. In DNA form, the CDR3 reads TGTGCCAGCAGCTCCGGACTACCCGGATGGGAGACCCAGTACTTC. It is translated as CASSSGLPGWETQYF.

V usage is TRBV9 and J usage is TRBJ2-4; D possibly corresponds to TRBD2 (6 bases). CDR3 length: 18 amino acids. Looked up from germline, CDR1 is SGDLS and CDR2 is YYNGEE. Trimming took off 0 bases at V and 3 bases at J, with 19 bases between the two ends. The CDR3 nucleotides read TGTGCCAGCAGCGTAGCGGCGGGACCCCAAGTAGGCAAAAACATTCAGTACTTC. Its protein product is CASSVAAGPQVGKNIQYF. The full variable domain, its missing parts supplied by reference TRBV9 and TRBJ2-4, is DSGVTQTPKHLITATGQRVTLRCSPRSGDLSVYWYQQSLDQGLQFLIQYYNGEERAKGNILERFSAQQFPDLHSELNLSSLELGDSALYFCASSVAAGPQVGKNIQYFGAGTRLSVL.

The genes are TRBV5-1 and TRBJ2-1; D perhaps matches TRBD2 (6 bases). V was cut by 0 bases and J by 1 base, with 8 bases left in between. Germline CDR1 is SGHRS and CDR2 is YFSETQ. This CDR3 comprises 15 residues. CDR3 bases: TGCGCCAGCAGCTTGGAGCGGGCGTCCTACAATGAGCAGTTCTTC. Translation: CASSLERASYNEQFF.

The chain uses TRBV5-1 and TRBJ2-1, with TRBD2 matching over 7 bases. CDR1 and CDR2 (germline): SGHRS, YFSETQ. This CDR3 contains 14 residues. Trimming cost V 3 bases and J 8 bases; bases outside gene matches: 8. CDR3 in DNA: TGCGCCAGCAGCTGGACGGGAGGACGGGATGAGCAGTTCTTC. Residues: CASSWTGGRDEQFF.

This clone came up once. The J gene is TRBJ2-3, the V gene TRBV14; D unclear. The CDR3 runs to 15 residues. Germline V gene sequence: CDR1 SGHDN, CDR2 FVKESK. Trimming pared 2 bases from V and 8 bases from J, leaving 17 bases between. CDR3 amino acids: CASSQMQEAGGTQYF. The CDR3 DNA sequence: TGTGCCAGCAGCCAAATGCAGGAAGCCGGTGGTACGCAGTATTTT. Full variable domain (rest looked up from reference TRBV14 and TRBJ2-3): EAGVTQFPSHSVIEKGQTVTLRCDPISGHDNLYWYRRVMGKEIKFLLHFVKESKQDESGMPNNRFLAERTGGTYSTLKVQPAELEDSGVYFCASSQMQEAGGTQYFGPGTRLTVL.

The chain is built from TRBV27 and TRBJ2-1, with D unclear. The germline V gene encodes CDR1 MNHEY and CDR2 SMNVEV (reference sequence). This CDR3 region has 11 residues. V was cut by 3 bases and J by 9 bases, with 6 bases left in between. The CDR3 coding sequence is TGTGCCAGCAGTTTCGGGCCTGAGCAGTTCTTC. The encoded protein is CASSFGPEQFF.

This rearrangement joins TRBV9 to TRBJ2-1, with 14 bases that match TRBD2. CDR1 is SGDLS, CDR2 YYNGEE, per germline. The V and J ends lost 0 bases and 0 bases, in that order; junction bases with no gene match: 2. This CDR3 contains 18 residues. CDR3 protein: CASSVGLAGGSSYNEQFF. The CDR3 nucleotides are TGTGCCAGCAGCGTAGGACTAGCGGGAGGGAGCTCCTACAATGAGCAGTTCTTC.